A single sample gave rise to the 20 T cell receptor beta chains below, sequenced in a study of blood T cell repertoires in COVID-19. Assay used: immunoSEQ multiplex PCR; TCRdb lists only in-frame clones, some missing. In the table there are 240,000 or so clones, around 85% of which are singletons. The sample comprised peripheral blood. The receptors stem from a woman in her thirties who had recovered from COVID-19.

The chain is built from TRBV28 and TRBJ1-5, with a possible D match to TRBD1 (6 bases). The V end was cut by 5 bases, the J end by 2 bases, with 13 bases between. The germline CDR1 and CDR2 sequences are MDHEN and SYDVKM. The length of the CDR3 is 15 residues. Here the CDR3 DNA reads TGTGCCAGCAGTCCGGCAGGGGAAGGCAATCAGCCCCAGCATTTT. Translated: CASSPAGEGNQPQHF.

The CDR3 DNA follows: TGTGCCAGCAGATCCCACAGGGGGAGTGAAAAACTGTTTTTT. As protein: CASRSHRGSEKLFF. The V and J genes are TRBV11-2 and TRBJ1-4, with 8 bases fitting TRBD1. This CDR3 spans 14 amino acids. The V gene's germline CDR1 is SGHAT and CDR2 FQNNGV. V trimming: 6 bases; J trimming: 7 bases; junction bases outside the gene matches: 7.

In its sample, this clone was seen once. The genes are TRBV27 and TRBJ2-1; 7 positions match TRBD2. CDR3 length: 15 residues. Germline V CDR1 and CDR2: MNHEY, SMNVEV (reference sequence). The ends lost 4 bases at V and 0 bases at J; junction bases unmatched: 3. As DNA, the CDR3 is TGTGCCAGCAGTTCTCTAGCGGTCTCCTACAATGAGCAGTTCTTC. Its protein product is CASSSLAVSYNEQFF.

The V and J genes are TRBV7-9 and TRBJ1-5; D ambiguous. V dropped 5 bases and J dropped 9 bases, with 11 bases sitting between them. This CDR3 contains 12 residues. Germline-derived CDR1 and CDR2 are SEHNR and FQNEAQ (reference sequence). CDR3 sequence reads: CASSPTGGPQHF. As DNA, the CDR3 is TGTGCCAGCAGCCCGACGGGAGGGCCCCAGCATTTT. Drawing the rest from reference TRBV7-9 and TRBJ1-5, the complete variable domain is DTGVSQNPRHKITKRGQNVTFRCDPISEHNRLYWYRQTLGQGPEFLTYFQNEAQLEKSRLLSDRFSAERPKGSFSTLEIQRTEQGDSAMYLCASSPTGGPQHFGDGTRLSIL.

The chain joins TRBV3-1 (or the pseudogene TRBV3-2) to TRBJ2-5, with 15 bases matching TRBD2. Germline values: CDR1 LGHDT, CDR2 YNNKEL (reference sequence). The CDR3 extends over 16 amino acids. Trimming took 3 bases from V and 4 from J; bases not matched to a gene: 3. Written as DNA, the CDR3 is TGTGCCAGCAGCCAGGGACTAGCGGGGGGTGGAGAGACCCAGTACTTC. It encodes CASSQGLAGGGETQYF.

The V call is TRBV6-6, the J call TRBJ2-7, with 11 bases lining up with TRBD2. Trimming removed 7 bases from V and 0 bases from J; junction bases left unmatched: 8. There are 16 residues in the CDR3. Per germline, CDR1 MNHNY and CDR2 SVGAGI (reference sequence). The CDR3 DNA is TGTGCCAGCACCCACACACTAGCGGGGGACTCCTACGAGCAGTACTTC. Residues: CASTHTLAGDSYEQYF.

The rearrangement joins TRBV7-2 to TRBJ1-2, with 7 bases lining up with TRBD1. V gave up 5 bases and J gave up 8 bases; unmatched junction bases: 8. Germline CDR1 reads SGHTA; CDR2 reads FQGNSA. The CDR3 is 13 residues long. The CDR3 coding sequence is TGTGCCAGCAGCCTACGGACAGGCTCCGGCTACACCTTC. The encoded protein is CASSLRTGSGYTF. The whole variable domain, remainder taken from reference TRBV7-2 and TRBJ1-2, is GAGVSQSPSNKVTEKGKDVELRCDPISGHTALYWYRQSLGQGLEFLIYFQGNSAPDKSGLPSDRFSAERTGGSVSTLTIQRTQQEDSAVYLCASSLRTGSGYTFGSGTRLTVV.

CDR3 protein: CSADWGERAFF. The DNA of the CDR3 is TGCAGTGCTGACTGGGGGGAAAGAGCTTTCTTT. The chain employs TRBV20-1 and TRBJ1-1; possible D gene TRBD1, 5 bases. Trimming shortened V by 5 bases and J by 10 bases, and 14 bases separated the two germline ends. The CDR3 has 11 residues. Germline-derived CDR1 and CDR2 are DFQATT and SNEGSKA (reference sequence).

The chain uses TRBV12-5 and TRBJ1-6, with TRBD1 matching 8 bases. The V segment lost 7 bases and the J segment 10 bases; nucleotides outside the gene matches: 12. The CDR3 is 15 amino acids. Germline CDR1 and CDR2: LGHNT and FRNRAP. The CDR3, as DNA: TGTGCTAGTGCTAACAGGGGGATAATGAAGTCACCCCTCCACTTT. Protein sequence: CASANRGIMKSPLHF.

The CDR3 sequence: CASSQVFGQGASSKLFF. The DNA for the CDR3 is TGCGCCAGCAGCCAAGTTTTCGGACAGGGGGCGTCTTCGAAACTGTTTTTT. This sequence joins TRBV4-1 and TRBJ1-4; 11 bases are a match to TRBD1. The CDR3 spans 17 residues. The V segment lost 1 base and the J segment 11 bases; nucleotides outside the gene matches: 12. Germline CDR1 and CDR2: MGHRA and YSYEKL.

This clone was found a few times. This chain uses TRBV18 with TRBJ1-4; TRBD1 is a possible D gene (5 bases). The CDR3 consists of 15 residues. Per the germline V gene, CDR1 is KGHSH and CDR2 is LQKENI. Trimming took 4 bases from V and 0 from J, leaving 9 bases between them. The chain's CDR3 is CASSQTGSTNEKLFF. The CDR3 coding sequence is TGTGCCAGCTCACAAACAGGTTCAACTAATGAAAAACTGTTTTTT.

The V call is TRBV11-2, the J call TRBJ2-1; 10 nucleotides line up with TRBD2. V lost 5 bases and J lost 6; bases outside the gene matches: 7. The V gene's germline CDR1 is SGHAT and CDR2 FQNNGV. The CDR3 loop spans 15 amino acids. The CDR3 here is CASSTAGGLINEQFF. The CDR3 region has the DNA TGTGCCAGCAGCACAGCGGGGGGGCTTATCAATGAGCAGTTCTTC.

The chain combines TRBV3-1 (or the pseudogene TRBV3-2) with TRBJ1-5; D is unclear. Trimming took off 2 bases at V and 6 bases at J, with 11 bases between the two ends. The CDR3 loop spans 14 amino acids. Looked up from germline, CDR1 is LGHDT and CDR2 is YNNKEL (reference sequence). Here the CDR3 DNA reads TGTGCCAGCAGCCAAATGGGAGAGGGTCAGCCCCAGCATTTT. This codes for CASSQMGEGQPQHF.

This rearrangement joins TRBV27 to TRBJ2-7; 7 bases map to TRBD1. V shed 5 bases and J 3 bases; nucleotides not matched to a gene: 4. Germline CDR1 reads MNHEY; CDR2 reads SMNVEV (reference sequence). This CDR3 has 13 amino acids. In nucleotides, the CDR3 is TGTGCCAGCAGTCCGGGACAGTTCTACGAGCAGTACTTC. It codes for CASSPGQFYEQYF.

This chain's CDR3 is CASSFSGDEQFF. The DNA of the CDR3 is TGTGCCAGCAGTTTTTCGGGGGATGAGCAGTTCTTC. V gene TRBV27 combines with J gene TRBJ2-1, with a weak D call TRBD2 (6 bases). V lost 3 bases, J lost 8 bases, and 8 bases lay in between. The CDR3 has 12 residues. Germline CDR1 and CDR2: MNHEY and SMNVEV (reference sequence).

The chain couples TRBV23-1 to TRBJ1-1; 7 nucleotides agree with TRBD1. TRBV23-1 is designated an ORF whose function remains uncertain. After removal of 3 bases from V and 7 bases from J, the junction contained 2 bases not matched to a gene. There are 12 residues in the CDR3. The CDR3 reads CASSHRTGEAFF. The CDR3, as DNA: TGCGCCAGCAGTCACCGGACAGGTGAAGCTTTCTTT.

The rearrangement links TRBV19 to TRBJ1-1; D uncertain. The ends were cut back, 10 bases at V and 4 bases at J, with 16 bases in the middle. This CDR3 region has 13 residues. Germline V CDR1 and CDR2: LNHDA, SQIVND (reference sequence). Written as DNA, the CDR3 is TGTGCCACATCCCGAGGAGGGATCACTGAAGCTTTCTTT. As protein: CATSRGGITEAFF. The entire variable domain, with the rest obtained from reference TRBV19 and TRBJ1-1, is as follows: DGGITQSPKYLFRKEGQNVTLSCEQNLNHDAMYWYRQDPGQGLRLIYYSQIVNDFQKGDIAEGYSVSREKKESFPLTVTSAQKNPTAFYLCATSRGGITEAFFGQGTRLTVV.

V gene TRBV6-5 combines with J gene TRBJ1-2; D is unclear. CDR1 MNHEY and CDR2 SVGAGI come from the germline V gene. Trimming left V 0 bases short and J 8 bases short, with 10 bases between. The CDR3 consists of 13 residues. The CDR3 loop reads CASSYSRGIGYTF. The CDR3 DNA reads TGTGCCAGCAGTTACTCAAGAGGAATCGGCTACACCTTC.

The chain couples TRBV12-5 to TRBJ2-7; 9 positions agree with TRBD2. The CDR3 extends over 17 amino acids. V shed 3 bases and J 3 bases; nucleotides not matched to a gene: 12. Germline V gene lookup returns CDR1 LGHNT and CDR2 FRNRAP. CDR3 sequence reads: CASGFAQSGLAGYEQYF. The DNA for the CDR3 is TGTGCTAGTGGTTTTGCCCAATCGGGACTAGCCGGCTACGAGCAGTACTTC. The entire variable domain, with the rest obtained from reference TRBV12-5 and TRBJ2-7, is as follows: DARVTQTPRHKVTEMGQEVTMRCQPILGHNTVFWYRQTMMQGLELLAYFRNRAPLDDSGMPKDRFSAEMPDATLATLKIQPSEPRDSAVYFCASGFAQSGLAGYEQYFGPGTRLTVT.

This chain joins TRBV19 and TRBJ2-3; the match to TRBD2 covers 11 bases. In germline, CDR1 is LNHDA, CDR2 SQIVND (reference sequence). With 0 bases clipped from V and 2 bases from J, the junction kept 4 bases outside the gene matches. The CDR3 contains 17 residues. The CDR3 nucleotides read TGTGCCAGTAGTATAGATCTAGCGGGGGGCCTCACAGATACGCAGTATTTT. The encoded protein is CASSIDLAGGLTDTQYF.